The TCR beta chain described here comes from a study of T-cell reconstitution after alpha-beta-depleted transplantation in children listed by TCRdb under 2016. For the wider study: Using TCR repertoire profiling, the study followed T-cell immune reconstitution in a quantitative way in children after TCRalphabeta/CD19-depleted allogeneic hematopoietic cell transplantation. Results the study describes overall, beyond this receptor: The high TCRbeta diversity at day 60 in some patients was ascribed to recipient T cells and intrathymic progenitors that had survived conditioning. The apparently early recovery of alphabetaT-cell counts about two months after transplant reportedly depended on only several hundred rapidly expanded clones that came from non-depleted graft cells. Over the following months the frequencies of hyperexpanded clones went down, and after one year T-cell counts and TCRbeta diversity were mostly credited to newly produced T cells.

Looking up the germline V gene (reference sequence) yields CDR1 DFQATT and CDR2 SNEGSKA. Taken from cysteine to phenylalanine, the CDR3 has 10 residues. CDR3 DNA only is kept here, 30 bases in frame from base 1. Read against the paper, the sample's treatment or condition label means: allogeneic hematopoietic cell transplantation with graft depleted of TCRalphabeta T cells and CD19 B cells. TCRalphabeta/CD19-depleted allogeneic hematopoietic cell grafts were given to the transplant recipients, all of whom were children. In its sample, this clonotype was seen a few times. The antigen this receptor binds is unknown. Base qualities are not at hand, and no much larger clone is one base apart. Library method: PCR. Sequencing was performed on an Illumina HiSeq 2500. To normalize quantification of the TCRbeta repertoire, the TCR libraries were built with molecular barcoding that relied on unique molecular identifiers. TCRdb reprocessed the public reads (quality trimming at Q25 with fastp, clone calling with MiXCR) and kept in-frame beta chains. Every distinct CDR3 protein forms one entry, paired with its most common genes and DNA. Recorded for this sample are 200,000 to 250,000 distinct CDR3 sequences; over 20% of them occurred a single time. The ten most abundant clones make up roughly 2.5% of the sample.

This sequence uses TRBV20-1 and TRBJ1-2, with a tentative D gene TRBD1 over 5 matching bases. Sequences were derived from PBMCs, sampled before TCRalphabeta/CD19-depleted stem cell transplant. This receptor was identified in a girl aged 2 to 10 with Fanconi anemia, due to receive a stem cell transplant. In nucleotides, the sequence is TGCAGGCGGGACGGTTATGGCTACACCTTC. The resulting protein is CRRDGYGYTF.